This T cell receptor (beta chain) was found in a study of human T cells and chemical hapten exposure. Study context: Scalp application of diphenylcyclopropenone was performed weekly in patients across the entire approximately 24-week study. Affected patients, primarily female, had alopecia areata, totalis or universalis.

V lost 8 bases and J lost 7, with 8 bases in between. The CDR3 has 11 amino acids. This clonotype has at least ten counts. Time point here: patch test 1, 2 weeks after DPC sensitization. Treatment specified: therapeutic diphenylcyclopropenone sensitization with weekly scalp DPC. Prior to application of each patch test, blood was drawn. Individual cDNA molecules had unique molecular identifiers attached to them by the library. TCRdb used MiXCR to reprocess the RACE reads, holding one entry per CDR3 protein. The data contain approximately 340,000 distinct CDR3 sequences, roughly 6.9% of them singletons. The TCR originated in a woman between 18 and 29 years old with alopecia areata. Some clones in this sample may be carry-over from other donors' samples. The V gene is TRBV12-3 or TRBV12-4, the J gene TRBJ1-4; D remains unclear. This sample comprised whole blood, obtained in connection with sensitization to the hapten diphenylcyclopropenone (DPC). The CDR3 DNA reads TGTGCCAGCTCTGTAGGTGAAAAACTGTTTTTT. Protein: CASSVGEKLFF.